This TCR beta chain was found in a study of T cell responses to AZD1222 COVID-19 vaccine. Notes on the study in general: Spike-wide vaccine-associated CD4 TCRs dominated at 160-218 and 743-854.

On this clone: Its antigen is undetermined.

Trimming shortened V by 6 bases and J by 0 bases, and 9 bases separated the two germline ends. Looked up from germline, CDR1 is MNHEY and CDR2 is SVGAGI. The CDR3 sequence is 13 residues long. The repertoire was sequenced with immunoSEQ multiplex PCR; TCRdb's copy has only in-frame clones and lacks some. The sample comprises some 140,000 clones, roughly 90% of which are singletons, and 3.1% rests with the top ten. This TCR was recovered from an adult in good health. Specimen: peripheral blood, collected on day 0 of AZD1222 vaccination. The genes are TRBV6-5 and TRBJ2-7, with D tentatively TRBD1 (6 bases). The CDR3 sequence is CASSRDTSYEQYF. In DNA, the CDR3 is TGTGCCAGCAGCCGGGACACCTCCTACGAGCAGTACTTC.